Sequencing of this TCR beta chain was carried out in a study of blood T cell repertoires in COVID-19. TCRdb's table, derived via immunoSEQ multiplex PCR, lists solely in-frame clones and lacks some. The repertoire includes about 160,000 clones, about 85% of them detected once, and 5.4% sits in the top ten. CDR1 is KGHSH, CDR2 LQKENI, per germline. The V and J ends lost 3 bases and 3 bases, in that order; junction bases with no gene match: 7. The CDR3 runs to 16 residues. Sequenced input: peripheral blood. The clonotype comes from a woman between 45 and 60 years old with COVID-19, enrolled during active disease. The chain has TRBV18 and TRBJ2-3; 9 nucleotides align to TRBD1. For the CDR3, the DNA is TGTGCCAGCTCACCGCCGGGACAGGGAATTACAGATACGCAGTATTTT. Its protein product is CASSPPGQGITDTQYF.